These T cell receptor beta chains were read from a single sample in a study of blood T cell repertoires in COVID-19. Generated by immunoSEQ multiplex PCR, the TCRdb table keeps only in-frame clones and is missing some. The sample shows about 250,000 clones, approximately 85% of them seen only once. The sample comprised PBMCs or T cells enriched from blood (not recorded which). The receptors stem from a woman aged 50 to 60 with acute COVID-19. CDR3s include the opening cysteine and the closing phenylalanine or tryptophan. The D gene is left open where the match is weak. A row's size may be missing; if present it is once, few, many or a size class.

D gene,clone size,V gene,J gene,CDR3 protein,CDR3 DNA
NA,NA,TRBV10-3,TRBJ1-1,CAISEKQGFTEAFF,TGTGCCATCAGTGAGAAACAGGGATTCACTGAAGCTTTCTTT
TRBD2,NA,TRBV5-4,TRBJ2-3,CASSEGLAGARGGTDTQYF,TGTGCCAGCAGCGAGGGACTAGCGGGGGCCCGGGGGGGCACAGATACGCAGTATTTT
TRBD2,NA,TRBV7-7,TRBJ2-5,CASSSRGGLEETQYF,TGTGCTAGCAGCTCCCGGGGGGGCCTCGAAGAGACCCAGTACTTC
NA,once,TRBV11-3,TRBJ2-7,CASSLTGKNEQYF,TGTGCCAGCAGCTTAACAGGGAAGAACGAGCAGTACTTC
NA,once,TRBV3-1/TRBV3-2,TRBJ1-1,CASSQDGVNTEAFF,TGTGCCAGCAGCCAAGACGGGGTGAACACTGAAGCTTTCTTT
NA,NA,TRBV19,TRBJ2-2,CASSPRGFTLGTGELFF,TGTGCCAGTAGTCCCCGCGGGTTTACCTTGGGCACCGGGGAGCTGTTTTTT
NA,NA,TRBV3-1/TRBV3-2,TRBJ1-2,CASSQERSFNGYTF,TGTGCCAGCAGCCAAGAACGCAGTTTTAATGGCTACACCTTC
TRBD1,few,TRBV2,TRBJ1-1,CASNPRGDTEAFF,TGTGCCAGCAACCCCAGGGGGGACACTGAAGCTTTCTTT
NA,NA,TRBV11-3,TRBJ2-5,CASSLVSPSGTETQYF,TGTGCCAGCAGCTTAGTTAGCCCTTCGGGAACCGAGACCCAGTACTTC
NA,NA,TRBV29-1,TRBJ1-1,CSVVGGGGMNTEAFF,TGCAGCGTTGTAGGAGGGGGGGGTATGAACACTGAAGCTTTCTTT
TRBD1,NA,TRBV19,TRBJ1-3,CASSIAGTGGGNTIYF,TGTGCCAGTAGTATCGCCGGGACAGGGGGCGGAAACACCATATATTTT
NA,NA,TRBV7-2,TRBJ2-7,CASSEGGGAAYEQYF,TGTGCCAGCAGCGAAGGTGGCGGGGCAGCCTACGAGCAGTACTTC
NA,NA,TRBV4-3,TRBJ1-2,CASSPQGNYGYTF,TGCGCCAGCAGCCCCCAGGGGAACTATGGCTACACCTTC
TRBD2,NA,TRBV5-1,TRBJ2-3,CASSLVSGGTTDTQYF,TGCGCCAGCAGCTTGGTGAGCGGGGGAACCACAGATACGCAGTATTTT
NA,NA,TRBV3-1/TRBV3-2,TRBJ1-1,CASSQGTASAGNTEAFF,TGTGCCAGCAGCCAAGGGACAGCCTCGGCGGGCAACACTGAAGCTTTCTTT
TRBD1,NA,TRBV7-8,TRBJ1-2,CASSPDRGYGYTF,TGTGCCAGCAGCCCCGACAGGGGCTATGGCTACACCTTC
TRBD1,NA,TRBV6-8,TRBJ1-2,CASSYPPQGHYGYTF,TGTGCCAGCAGTTACCCCCCACAGGGGCACTATGGCTACACCTTC
NA,NA,TRBV6-5,TRBJ1-6,CASSYRSLWDNSPLHF,TGTGCCAGCAGTTACCGGAGCCTTTGGGATAATTCACCCCTCCACTTT
NA,once,TRBV29-1,TRBJ1-5,CSVRGHPTGPQHF,TGCAGCGTTCGGGGACACCCTACAGGGCCCCAGCATTTT
NA,NA,TRBV5-6,TRBJ1-4,CASSWAGRFNEKLFF,TGTGCCAGCAGCTGGGCGGGACGCTTCAATGAAAAACTGTTTTTT
NA,NA,TRBV30,TRBJ2-7,CAWFGGIPYEQYF,TGTGCCTGGTTCGGGGGTATCCCCTACGAGCAGTACTTC
NA,NA,TRBV5-8,TRBJ2-3,CASSLDTGTDTQYF,TGTGCCAGCAGCTTGGACACGGGAACAGATACGCAGTATTTT
NA,NA,TRBV5-1,TRBJ1-1,CASWVGGGNTEAFF,TGCGCCAGCTGGGTGGGCGGGGGGAACACTGAAGCTTTCTTT
NA,NA,TRBV6-1,TRBJ2-7,CASSERLPSSYEQYF,TGTGCCAGCAGTGAACGACTTCCGAGCTCCTACGAGCAGTACTTC
NA,NA,TRBV4-3,TRBJ1-2,CASSQDWPGGNYGYTF,TGCGCCAGCAGCCAAGATTGGCCGGGGGGTAACTATGGCTACACCTTC
TRBD1,few,TRBV6-5,TRBJ2-7,CASSYNRGLTYGQYF,TGTGCCAGCAGTTACAACAGGGGCCTCACCTACGGGCAGTACTTC
NA,NA,TRBV5-1,TRBJ2-7,CASSLDAGGNYEQYF,TGCGCCAGCAGCTTGGATGCCGGCGGGAACTACGAGCAGTACTTC
TRBD1,NA,TRBV12-3/TRBV12-4,TRBJ2-7,CASTWLGGREQYF,TGTGCCAGCACTTGGTTAGGGGGCCGCGAGCAGTACTTC
TRBD1,NA,TRBV7-9,TRBJ1-1,CASSWGDRGNTEAFF,TGTGCCAGCAGCTGGGGGGACAGGGGGAACACTGAAGCTTTCTTT